The table lists the clone carrying this T cell receptor (beta chain) with many counts. Every bit of the isolated RNA underwent reverse transcription, so sequencing read expressed TCRB transcripts. Only in-frame clones appear in the TCRdb table, and some are missing; sequencing was by immunoSEQ multiplex PCR. The table shows 200,000 to 250,000 clones, with 27% occurring only once. This entry is derived from a study of beta chain features in type 1 diabetes. This sequence originates from a man aged 25-45 years in good health. Sequencing input: central memory CD4+ T cells from blood.

The CDR3 is CASSSNPTGTANNEQFF. CDR3 DNA sequence: TGCGCCAGCAGCTCGAATCCTACCGGGACCGCAAACAATGAGCAGTTCTTC. The V gene is TRBV5-1, the J gene TRBJ2-1; tentatively, D is TRBD1 or TRBD2 (5 bases each). V lost 3 bases and J 5 bases, leaving 21 bases between the germline ends. Germline V gives CDR1 SGHRS, CDR2 YFSETQ. This CDR3 has 17 residues. The full variable domain, rest sourced from reference TRBV5-1 and TRBJ2-1, is KAGVTQTPRYLIKTRGQQVTLSCSPISGHRSVSWYQQTPGQGLQFLFEYFSETQRNKGNFPGRFSGRQFSNSRSEMNVSTLELGDSALYLCASSSNPTGTANNEQFFGPGTRLTVL.